The subject of this entry is one TCR beta chain. The sample comes from a study of cytomegalovirus exposure and HLA in healthy donors. Primers: 60 Vbeta forward and 13 Jbeta reverse. Produced via immunoSEQ multiplex PCR; TCRdb's table is partial and in-frame only. The table includes 90,000 to 140,000 clones, around 73% detected once. The CDR3 runs 13 residues. Germline loops: CDR1 SGDLS, CDR2 YYNGEE. The V segment lost 3 bases and the J segment 6 bases; nucleotides outside the gene matches: 1. The sequenced sample consisted of PBMCs. This TCR came from a man aged 25-45 years in good health and CMV-seronegative. This chain uses TRBV9 with TRBJ2-2, with 8 bases identical to TRBD1. CDR3 loop: CASSEQGAGELFF. The CDR3, as DNA: TGTGCCAGCAGCGAACAGGGGGCCGGGGAGCTGTTTTTT.